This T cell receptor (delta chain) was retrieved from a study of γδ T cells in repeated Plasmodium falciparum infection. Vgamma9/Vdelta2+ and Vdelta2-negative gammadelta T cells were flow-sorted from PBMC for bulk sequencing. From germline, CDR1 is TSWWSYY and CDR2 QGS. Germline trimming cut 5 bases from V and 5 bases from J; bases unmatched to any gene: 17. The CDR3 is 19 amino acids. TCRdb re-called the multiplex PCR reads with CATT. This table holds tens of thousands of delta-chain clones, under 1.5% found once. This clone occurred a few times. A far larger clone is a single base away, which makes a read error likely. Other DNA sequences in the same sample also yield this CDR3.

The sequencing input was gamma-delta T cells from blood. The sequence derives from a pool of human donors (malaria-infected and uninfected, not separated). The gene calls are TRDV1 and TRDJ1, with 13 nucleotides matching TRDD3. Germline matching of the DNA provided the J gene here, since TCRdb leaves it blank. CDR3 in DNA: TGTGCTCTTGGGAACCCATCTTCCTATACTGGGGGATACGATGATAAACTCATCTTT. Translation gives CALGNPSSYTGGYDDKLIF.